The 16 T cell receptor beta chains in this list originate from one sample, sequenced in a study of T cell repertoires in cytomegalovirus infection. TCRdb recomputed calls from the reads with MiXCR, one row per CDR3 protein. This table holds 550,000 to 700,000 distinct CDR3 sequences, over 35% found once. Antigens for these TCRs are unknown. The sample consisted of cultured PBMCs, taken from culture after CMV antigen stimulation. The receptor source for this set is a human donor in good health (CMV status not recorded). Some clones in this sample may be carry-over from other donors' samples.

The rearrangement uses TRBV5-4 and TRBJ2-2; 9 nucleotides match TRBD2. V was pared by 4 bases and J by 6 bases, with 10 bases of the junction left unmatched. The CDR3 has 16 amino acids. CDR1 is SGHNT and CDR2 is YYREEE in the germline V gene (reference sequence). The DNA of the CDR3 is TGTGCCAGCAGCCCCCTTCGCGGGGGGGCCGCCGGGGAGCTGTTTTTT. Its translation: CASSPLRGGAAGELFF.

The chain recombines TRBV7-6 with TRBJ2-5; 10 positions agree with TRBD2. This CDR3 has 15 amino acids. Germline V gives CDR1 SGHVS, CDR2 FNYEAQ. The trim removed 0 bases at V and 7 bases at J, leaving 5 bases unmatched. As DNA, the CDR3 is TGTGCCAGCAGCTTAGCCGGACAGCGGGAGGGGACCCAGTACTTC. This translates into CASSLAGQREGTQYF.

In its sample, this clonotype was seen a few times. This chain connects TRBV7-9 to TRBJ2-3; 8 nucleotides line up with TRBD2. The CDR3 covers 18 residues. With 2 bases clipped from V and 2 bases from J, the junction kept 12 bases outside the gene matches. CDR1 and CDR2 from the germline V gene are SEHNR and FQNEAQ (reference sequence). CDR3 residues: CASSLPAGVATTTDTQYF. The CDR3 DNA reads TGTGCCAGCAGCTTACCAGCGGGAGTCGCTACTACCACAGATACGCAGTATTTT.

This clonotype showed up just a few times. V and J are TRBV7-8 and TRBJ2-7; 12 bases agree with TRBD2. The CDR3 runs to 18 residues. CDR1 is SGHVS and CDR2 is FQNEAQ in the germline V gene. The J segment lost 3 bases and the V segment lost 1 base, leaving 10 bases of the junction unmatched. The CDR3 bases are TGTGCCAGCAGCTTAGGAGGGGCTAGCGGGAGGGTGAGCTACGAGCAGTACTTC. Its protein product is CASSLGGASGRVSYEQYF.

This clonotype was found a few times. CDR3 sequence reads: CASSSLQGAEAFF. Here the CDR3 DNA reads TGTGCCAGCAGCTCCCTGCAGGGGGCTGAAGCTTTCTTT. This chain connects TRBV7-2 to TRBJ1-1; TRBD1 agrees at 7 bases. The J segment lost 6 bases and the V segment lost 4 bases, leaving 5 bases of the junction unmatched. CDR1 is SGHTA and CDR2 is FQGNSA in the germline V gene. The CDR3 contains 13 residues.

The V and J genes are TRBV6-1 and TRBJ1-3; D is possibly TRBD1 (5 bases). Germline CDR1 and CDR2: MNHNS and SASEGT. The CDR3 totals 15 residues. V lost 6 bases and J lost 0, with 12 bases in between. The DNA of the CDR3 is TGTGCCAGCAGCCCCACAGGAGGCTCTGGAAACACCATATATTTT. Translated: CASSPTGGSGNTIYF.

The V gene is TRBV23-1, the J gene TRBJ2-3; the D gene could be TRBD1 or TRBD2 (7 bases each). TRBV23-1 is treated as an ORF (open reading frame) with a function not yet certain. Trimming shortened V by 7 bases and J by 4 bases, and 18 bases separated the two germline ends. CDR3 length: 15 residues. The CDR3 region is CASIQRDREADTQYF. Here the CDR3 DNA reads TGCGCCAGCATTCAGCGGGACAGAGAAGCAGATACGCAGTATTTT.

This clonotype has more than one count but fewer than ten. V and J are TRBV7-2 and TRBJ2-2; TRBD1 is a possible D gene (6 bases). Germline V gene sequence: CDR1 SGHTA, CDR2 FQGNSA. This CDR3 is built from 16 residues. V shed 3 bases and J shed 1 base, with 12 bases lying between them. The CDR3 nucleotides read TGTGCCAGCAGCTTCCTCTTGACAGGGAACACCGGGGAGCTGTTTTTT. Amino acids: CASSFLLTGNTGELFF.

This clonotype was detected only a few times. The chain carries TRBV11-2 and TRBJ2-1; no reliable D call. The germline V gene has CDR1 SGHAT and CDR2 FQNNGV. The CDR3 consists of 15 residues. Trimming took off 1 base at V and 5 bases at J, with 12 bases between the two ends. The CDR3, as DNA: TGTGCCAGCAGCTTAGCGGGCCAGATTGACAATGAGCAGTTCTTC. This translates into CASSLAGQIDNEQFF.

The chain joins TRBV20-1 to TRBJ2-1; D gene uncertain. Trimming removed 0 bases at V and 9 bases at J, with 12 bases between. This CDR3 spans 13 amino acids. Germline V lookup: CDR1 DFQATT, CDR2 SNEGSKA (reference sequence). CDR3 region: CSAREPRKGEQFF. The CDR3 DNA sequence: TGCAGTGCTAGAGAACCCAGAAAGGGTGAGCAGTTCTTC.

In this sample, this clonotype turned up many times. This chain connects TRBV7-9 to TRBJ2-3; D is ambiguous. The CDR3 contains 15 residues. The germline V and J ends were trimmed by 5 bases and 6 bases, with 18 bases remaining between them. The V gene's germline CDR1 is SEHNR and CDR2 FQNEAQ (reference sequence). The CDR3: CASSPPSRHADTQYF. CDR3 in DNA: TGTGCCAGCAGCCCCCCCAGCCGCCATGCTGATACGCAGTATTTT. Filled out from reference TRBV7-9 and TRBJ2-3, the complete variable domain reads DTGVSQNPRHKITKRGQNVTFRCDPISEHNRLYWYRQTLGQGPEFLTYFQNEAQLEKSRLLSDRFSAERPKGSFSTLEIQRTEQGDSAMYLCASSPPSRHADTQYFGPGTRLTVL.

This chain links TRBV18 with TRBJ2-1; the match to TRBD2 covers 11 bases. V trimming: 1 base; J trimming: 4 bases; junction bases outside the gene matches: 6. The germline V gene encodes CDR1 KGHSH and CDR2 LQKENI. CDR3 size: 17 residues. This CDR3 reads CASSPQPSGGRYNEQFF. As DNA, the CDR3 is TGTGCCAGCTCACCACAACCTAGCGGGGGGAGATACAATGAGCAGTTCTTC.

This chain connects TRBV7-2 to TRBJ2-1, with D possibly TRBD2 on 7 matching bases. In germline, CDR1 is SGHTA, CDR2 FQGNSA. Trimming removed 5 bases at V and 0 bases at J, with 14 bases between. The CDR3 contains 16 residues. DNA for the CDR3: TGTGCCAGCAGCGCGAGGGGGGGGAGCTCCTACAATGAGCAGTTCTTC. Protein product: CASSARGGSSYNEQFF.

In its sample, this clonotype was seen many times. The chain uses TRBV7-2 and TRBJ1-2; 10 bases match TRBD1. Germline loops: CDR1 SGHTA, CDR2 FQGNSA. The V segment lost 2 bases and the J segment 6 bases; nucleotides outside the gene matches: 3. The length of the CDR3 is 14 residues. The CDR3 DNA is TGTGCCAGCAGCTTAATAGGGACAGGGGATGGCTACACCTTC. This encodes CASSLIGTGDGYTF.

The chain couples TRBV4-3 to TRBJ2-6; weak D call: TRBD2 (5 bases). The CDR3 sequence is 16 residues long. Trimming took 3 bases from V and 1 from J, leaving 10 bases between them. In germline, CDR1 is LGHNA, CDR2 YSLEER. The CDR3 DNA follows: TGCGCCAGCAGCCAGGAGGCCGGGTCTGGGGCCAACGTCCTGACTTTC. It translates to CASSQEAGSGANVLTF.

The gene calls are TRBV20-1 and TRBJ1-2; tentatively, D is TRBD1 (6 bases). In germline, CDR1 is DFQATT, CDR2 SNEGSKA (reference sequence). This CDR3 has 14 amino acids. V lost 1 base and J lost 8, with 17 bases in between. CDR3 loop: CSARVLRGGEGYTF. The CDR3 nucleotides are TGCAGTGCTAGAGTGCTTCGGGGGGGCGAAGGCTACACCTTC.